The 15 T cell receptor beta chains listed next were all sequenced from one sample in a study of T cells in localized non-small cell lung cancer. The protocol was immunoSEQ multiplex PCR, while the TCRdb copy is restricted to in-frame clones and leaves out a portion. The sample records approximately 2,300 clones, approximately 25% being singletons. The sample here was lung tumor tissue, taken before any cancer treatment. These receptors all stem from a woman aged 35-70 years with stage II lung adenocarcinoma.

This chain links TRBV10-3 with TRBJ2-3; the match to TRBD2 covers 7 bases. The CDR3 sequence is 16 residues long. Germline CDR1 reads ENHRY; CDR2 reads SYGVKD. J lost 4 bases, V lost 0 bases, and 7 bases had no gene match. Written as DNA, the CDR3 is TGTGCCATCAGTGAGTCGGGCGGGAGAGGAGCAGATACGCAGTATTTT. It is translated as CAISESGGRGADTQYF.

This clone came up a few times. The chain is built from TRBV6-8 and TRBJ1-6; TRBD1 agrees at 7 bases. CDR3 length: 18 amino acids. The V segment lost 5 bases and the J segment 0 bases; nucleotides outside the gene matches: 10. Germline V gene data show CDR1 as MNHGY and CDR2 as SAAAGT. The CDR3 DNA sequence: TGTGCCAGCAGTCCCCGGGCCGGGACAGTCTCCTATAATTCACCCCTCCACTTT. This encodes CASSPRAGTVSYNSPLHF.

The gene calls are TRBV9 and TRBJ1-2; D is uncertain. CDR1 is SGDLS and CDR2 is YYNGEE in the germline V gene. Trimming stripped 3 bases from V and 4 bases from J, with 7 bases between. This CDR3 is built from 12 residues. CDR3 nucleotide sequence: TGTGCCAGCAGCGCCGGGATCTATGGCTACACCTTC. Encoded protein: CASSAGIYGYTF.

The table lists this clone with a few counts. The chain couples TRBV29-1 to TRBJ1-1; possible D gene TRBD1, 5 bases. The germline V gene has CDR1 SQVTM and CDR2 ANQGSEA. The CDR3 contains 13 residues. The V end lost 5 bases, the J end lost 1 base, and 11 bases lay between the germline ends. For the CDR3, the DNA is TGCAGCGTTAGCTGGGACGGGAACACTGAAGCTTTCTTT. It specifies CSVSWDGNTEAFF.

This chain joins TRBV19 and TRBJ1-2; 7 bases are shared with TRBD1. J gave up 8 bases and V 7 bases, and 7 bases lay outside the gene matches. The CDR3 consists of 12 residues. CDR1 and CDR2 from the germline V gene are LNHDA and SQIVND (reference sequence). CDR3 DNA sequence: TGTGCCAGTAAAATGGAGGACAGGGGCTACACCTTC. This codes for CASKMEDRGYTF. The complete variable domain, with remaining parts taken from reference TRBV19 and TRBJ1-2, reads DGGITQSPKYLFRKEGQNVTLSCEQNLNHDAMYWYRQDPGQGLRLIYYSQIVNDFQKGDIAEGYSVSREKKESFPLTVTSAQKNPTAFYLCASKMEDRGYTFGSGTRLTVV.

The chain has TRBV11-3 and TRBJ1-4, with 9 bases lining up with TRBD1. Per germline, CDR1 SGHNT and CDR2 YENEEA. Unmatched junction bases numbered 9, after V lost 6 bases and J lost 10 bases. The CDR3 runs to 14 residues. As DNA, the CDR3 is TGTGCCAGCAGTAAAAGACAGGGGGAGGGAAAACTGTTTTTT. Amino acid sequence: CASSKRQGEGKLFF.

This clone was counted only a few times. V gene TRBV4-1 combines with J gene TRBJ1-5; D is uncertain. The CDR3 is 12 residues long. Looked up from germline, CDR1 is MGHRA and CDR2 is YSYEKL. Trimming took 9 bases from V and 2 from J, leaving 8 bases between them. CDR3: CASDKGNQPQHF. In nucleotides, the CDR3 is TGCGCCAGTGACAAGGGCAATCAGCCCCAGCATTTT.

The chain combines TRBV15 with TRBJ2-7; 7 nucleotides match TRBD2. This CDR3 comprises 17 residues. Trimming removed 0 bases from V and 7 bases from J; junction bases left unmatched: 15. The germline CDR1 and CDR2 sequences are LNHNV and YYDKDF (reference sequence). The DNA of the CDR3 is TGTGCCACCAGCAGAGATTTGTCCGCGGGAGCTCGGGGAGAGCAGTACTTC. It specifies CATSRDLSAGARGEQYF.

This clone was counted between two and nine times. This chain's CDR3 is CAGSEELARDTQYF. CDR3 coding DNA: TGTGCCGGCTCAGAGGAACTAGCGAGAGATACGCAGTATTTT. The chain couples TRBV6-8 to TRBJ2-3; 7 nucleotides match TRBD2. Germline-derived CDR1 and CDR2 are MNHGY and SAAAGT. V dropped 11 bases and J dropped 5; count of bases not matched to a gene: 13. The CDR3 spans 14 residues.

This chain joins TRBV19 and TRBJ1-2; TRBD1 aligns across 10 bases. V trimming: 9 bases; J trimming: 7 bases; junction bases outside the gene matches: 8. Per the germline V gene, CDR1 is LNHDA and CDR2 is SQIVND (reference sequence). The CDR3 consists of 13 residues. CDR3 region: CASYGTGDGGYTF. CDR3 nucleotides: TGTGCCAGCTACGGGACAGGGGATGGTGGCTACACCTTC.

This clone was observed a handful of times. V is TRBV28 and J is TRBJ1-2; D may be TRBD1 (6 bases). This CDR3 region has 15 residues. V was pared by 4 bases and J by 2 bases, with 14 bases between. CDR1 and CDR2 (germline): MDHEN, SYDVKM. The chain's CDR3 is CASSSLTGRNYGYTF. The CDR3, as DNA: TGTGCCAGCAGTTCCCTGACAGGCCGGAACTATGGCTACACCTTC.

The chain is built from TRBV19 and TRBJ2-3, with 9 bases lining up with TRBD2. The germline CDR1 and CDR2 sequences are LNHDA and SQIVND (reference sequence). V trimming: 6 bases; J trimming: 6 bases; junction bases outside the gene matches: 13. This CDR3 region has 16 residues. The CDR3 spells CASRRGGPTSSDTQYF. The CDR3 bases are TGTGCCAGTAGGCGGGGGGGCCCAACCTCCTCGGATACGCAGTATTTT.

CDR3: CASSYSGTGYTEAFF. CDR3 DNA: TGTGCCAGCAGTTACTCGGGGACAGGGTATACTGAAGCTTTCTTT. This chain connects TRBV6-8 to TRBJ1-1, with 9 bases matching TRBD1. The CDR3 is made up of 15 amino acids. V was clipped by 0 bases and J by 5 bases; unmatched bases: 4. The germline CDR1 and CDR2 sequences are MNHGY and SAAAGT.

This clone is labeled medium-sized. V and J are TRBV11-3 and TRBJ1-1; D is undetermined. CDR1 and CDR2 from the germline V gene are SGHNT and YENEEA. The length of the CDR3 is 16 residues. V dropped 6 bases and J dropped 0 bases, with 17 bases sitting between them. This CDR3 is CASSLRIGGLNTEAFF. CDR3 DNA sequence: TGTGCCAGCAGTCTAAGGATAGGAGGATTGAACACTGAAGCTTTCTTT.

The CDR3 DNA sequence: TGCGCCAGCAGCTGGGGGGACAGGGAAGAGACCCAGTACTTC. As protein: CASSWGDREETQYF. The chain has TRBV5-1 and TRBJ2-5; TRBD1 matches 9 bases. The V and J ends lost 3 bases and 3 bases, in that order; junction bases with no gene match: 3. Germline-derived CDR1 and CDR2 are SGHRS and YFSETQ. The CDR3 sequence is 14 residues long.